The 2 T cell receptor beta chains given below trace back to one sample, sequenced in a study of cytomegalovirus exposure and HLA in healthy donors. Use of 60 Vbeta and 13 Jbeta primers characterized the PCR. This table comes from immunoSEQ multiplex PCR, and its TCRdb copy is limited to in-frame clones, with some not included. The table for this sample gives 25,000 to 40,000 clones. Sequencing used PBMCs. Every receptor here comes from a man aged 40-49 years in good health and CMV-seronegative.

V usage is TRBV29-1 and J usage is TRBJ2-7, with D tentatively TRBD2 (6 bases). Trimming stripped 4 bases from V and 4 bases from J, with 8 bases between. The CDR3 contains 11 residues. Germline CDR1 and CDR2: SQVTM and ANQGSEA. The CDR3, as DNA: TGCAGCGTTGTCGGGGGTTACGAGCAGTACTTC. Protein product: CSVVGGYEQYF.

The gene calls are TRBV6-1 and TRBJ2-7; 9 nucleotides agree with TRBD1. Per germline, CDR1 MNHNS and CDR2 SASEGT. The V and J ends lost 6 bases and 3 bases, in that order; junction bases with no gene match: 6. This CDR3 contains 14 residues. The chain's CDR3 is CASSPETGGYEQYF. The CDR3 region has the DNA TGTGCCAGCAGCCCCGAGACAGGGGGCTACGAGCAGTACTTC.